This passage covers 7 T cell receptor beta chains from one sample sequenced in a study of STAT3 mutations in large granular lymphocyte leukemia (dated by TCRdb to the late 2010s). The full study reports these points: At least one immunodominant TCRbeta clonotype was identified in every T-LGLL patient, and multiple immunodominant subclonotypes were identified in about half of the T-LGLL patients.

Library construction relied on the immunoSEQ multiplex PCR assay. TCRdb holds this immuneACCESS table with in-frame rearrangements only. Some clones are missing; in checked studies, unresolved V genes explain under half, and the rest has no known cause. Present in this sample are about 39,000 clones, about 81% of which were seen just once. Less than 0.55% of the sample belongs to the ten largest clones. These receptors' targets are unknown. Sequencing was performed on PBMCs. These receptors came from a human donor with T large granular lymphocyte leukemia. Some clones in this sample may be carry-over from other donors' samples.

This clone appeared a few times. The chain uses TRBV28 and TRBJ2-7, with 9 positions matching TRBD1. CDR1 and CDR2 from the germline V gene are MDHEN and SYDVKM. With V trimmed by 3 bases and J by 4 bases, 7 bases remained unmatched. This CDR3 spans 15 amino acids. The CDR3 spells CASSLTYRGHYEQYV. The DNA for the CDR3 is TGTGCCAGCAGTTTGACCTACAGGGGGCATTACGAGCAGTACGTC.

The V call is TRBV7-9, the J call TRBJ2-1, with D tentatively TRBD2 (5 bases). The CDR3 loop spans 12 amino acids. Germline CDR1 and CDR2: SEHNR and FQNEAQ (reference sequence). V shed 10 bases and J shed 4 bases, with 11 bases lying between them. The CDR3 region is CATATGYNEQFF. The CDR3 nucleotides are TGTGCCACCGCTACGGGGTACAATGAGCAGTTCTTC.

The chain is built from TRBV7-9 and TRBJ1-5; TRBD1 matches 9 bases. V shed 5 bases, J shed 3 bases, and the junction held 8 bases outside the gene matches. Per the germline V gene, CDR1 is SEHNR and CDR2 is FQNEAQ (reference sequence). This CDR3 has 16 residues. This CDR3 reads CASSPFGTGNNQPQHF. The DNA of the CDR3 is TGTGCCAGCAGCCCTTTCGGGACAGGGAACAATCAGCCCCAGCATTTT.

The chain is built from TRBV28 and TRBJ2-5, with 10 bases matching TRBD1. Germline CDR1 reads MDHEN; CDR2 reads SYDVKM. This CDR3 region has 15 residues. Losses at the gene ends were 3 bases for V and 4 bases for J; bases not matched to a gene: 5. CDR3 nucleotides: TGTGCCAGCAGTTTCCGTGGGGACAGGGGAGAGACCCAGTACTTC. It yields the protein CASSFRGDRGETQYF.

J is TRBJ2-1 and V is TRBV5-6, with 8 bases fitting TRBD1. CDR1 and CDR2 from the germline V gene are SGHDT and YYEEEE. Trimming took 5 bases from V and 6 from J; bases not matched to a gene: 7. CDR3 length: 14 residues. The DNA for the CDR3 is TGTGCCAGCAGACCGGGACAGGCCCTCAATGAGCAGTTCTTC. Amino acid sequence: CASRPGQALNEQFF.

The V and J genes are TRBV9 and TRBJ1-6; 8 nucleotides agree with TRBD1. CDR1 and CDR2 from the germline V gene are SGDLS and YYNGEE. The CDR3 extends over 15 amino acids. Germline trimming cut 4 bases from V and 7 bases from J; bases unmatched to any gene: 7. DNA of the CDR3: TGTGCCAGCAGCACGCGGACAGGGACAAATTCACCCCTCCACTTT. It yields the protein CASSTRTGTNSPLHF.

The chain employs TRBV28 and TRBJ2-7; TRBD1 agrees at 9 bases. The trim removed 6 bases at V and 3 bases at J, leaving 9 bases unmatched. Germline V CDR1 and CDR2: MDHEN, SYDVKM. The CDR3 runs to 15 residues. The CDR3 is CASRPDRGSNYEQYF. Written as DNA, the CDR3 is TGTGCCAGCAGGCCTGACAGGGGGAGTAACTACGAGCAGTACTTC.